The entry that follows covers one T cell receptor beta chain sequence. TCRdb's table, derived via immunoSEQ multiplex PCR, lists solely in-frame clones and lacks some. The table includes about 45,000 clones, about four fifths detected once. The data originate from a study of OX40 agonist ivuxolimab in advanced cancers. Study in general: Across the patients, intravenous ivuxolimab was delivered every 2 weeks at 0.01 to 10 mg/kg. Partial responses were achieved by three patients: one hepatocellular carcinoma, two cutaneous melanoma. Participants averaged approximately 65 years of age (range roughly 20 to 90) and were roughly 80% male.

Germline trimming cut 8 bases from V and 2 bases from J; bases unmatched to any gene: 9. Germline lookup yields CDR1 SNHLY and CDR2 FYNNEI. The CDR3 has 14 residues. The clonotype comes from an adult with an advanced solid tumor such as melanoma, head and neck, liver or kidney cancer. The rearrangement uses TRBV2 and TRBJ2-7, with 7 bases matching TRBD1. Sequences were derived from CD4+ or CD8+ T cells sorted from blood, sampled in a trial of the OX40 agonist ivuxolimab. CDR3 residues: CASVTGTEPYEQYF. CDR3 nucleotides: TGTGCCAGCGTTACCGGGACAGAGCCCTACGAGCAGTACTTC.